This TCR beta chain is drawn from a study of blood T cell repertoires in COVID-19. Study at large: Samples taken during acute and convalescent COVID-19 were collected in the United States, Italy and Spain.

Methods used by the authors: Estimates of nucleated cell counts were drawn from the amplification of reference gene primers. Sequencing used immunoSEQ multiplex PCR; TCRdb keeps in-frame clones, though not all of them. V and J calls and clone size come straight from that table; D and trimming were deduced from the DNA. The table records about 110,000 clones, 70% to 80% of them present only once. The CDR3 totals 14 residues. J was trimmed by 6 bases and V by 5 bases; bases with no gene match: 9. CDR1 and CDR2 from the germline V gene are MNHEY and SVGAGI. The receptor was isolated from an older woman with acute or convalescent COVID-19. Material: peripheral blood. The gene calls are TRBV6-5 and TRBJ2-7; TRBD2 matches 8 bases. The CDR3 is CASSLTGRAGEQYF. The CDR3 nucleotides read TGTGCCAGCAGTCTGACCGGGAGGGCGGGCGAGCAGTACTTC.